This T cell receptor beta chain was sequenced for a study of CD8 T cells in Susac syndrome. Random hexamers primed reverse transcription of roughly 0.5 to 1 ug RNA. From the immunoSEQ multiplex PCR reads, TCRdb called clonotypes with MiXCR, one entry per CDR3 protein. This table has about 290,000 distinct CDR3 sequences, approximately 91% appearing once. The specimen was CD8+ T cells from PBMCs. The receptor was isolated from a human donor with multiple sclerosis.

CDR3 nucleotide sequence: TGTGCCAGCAGCTTAGGGGACAGATACGAGCAGTACTTC. It specifies CASSLGDRYEQYF. The rearrangement links TRBV7-9 to TRBJ2-7; 7 bases agree with TRBD1. CDR1 is SEHNR and CDR2 is FQNEAQ in the germline V gene (reference sequence). This CDR3 is built from 13 residues. Trimming cost V 1 base and J 4 bases; bases outside gene matches: 1.